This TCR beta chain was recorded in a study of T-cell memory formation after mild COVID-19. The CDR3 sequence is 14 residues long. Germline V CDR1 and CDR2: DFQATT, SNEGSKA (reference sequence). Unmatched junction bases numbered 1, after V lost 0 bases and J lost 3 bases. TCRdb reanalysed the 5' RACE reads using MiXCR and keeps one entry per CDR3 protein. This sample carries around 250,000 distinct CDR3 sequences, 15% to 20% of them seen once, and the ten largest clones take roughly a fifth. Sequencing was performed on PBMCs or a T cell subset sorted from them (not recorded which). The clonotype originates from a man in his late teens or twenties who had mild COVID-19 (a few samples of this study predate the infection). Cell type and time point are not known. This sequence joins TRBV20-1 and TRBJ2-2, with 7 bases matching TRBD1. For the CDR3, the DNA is TGCAGTGCTAGAGATCAGGGGGACACCGGGGAGCTGTTTTTT. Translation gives CSARDQGDTGELFF.